This TCR beta chain appears in the sequencing data of a study of CD8 T cells in Susac syndrome (dated by TCRdb to between 2017 and 2020). Notes on the research overall: Of the Susac syndrome patients who were sequenced, about 6 had clinically active disease and roughly eight were in clinical remission. Susac syndrome patients were therapy-naive, on corticosteroids (some also receiving IVIg), or on IVIg alone at blood withdrawal. Repertoire sequencing was used to test whether CD8+ T cell activation and differentiation in Susac syndrome was antigen driven.

The investigation overall reported the following: The number of individuals in the TCR sequencing and HLA analysis was recognized as being relatively small. In patients with Susac syndrome, the CD4+ T cell repertoire showed no detectable clonal expansion.

RNA was extracted using the RNeasy kit, and about 0.5 to 1 ug of the RNA was reverse transcribed with random hexamers. The immunoSEQ multiplex PCR assay, which covers 54 Vbeta and 13 Jbeta segments, was used to amplify TCR beta CDR3 regions. Bias from PCR amplification was corrected by using a synthetic template baseline for primer optimization and for computational correction. As for the authors' bioinformatics: Only productive sequences were kept, with reads annotated to V, D and J genes according to IMGT and analyzed in immunoSEQ Analyzer. To calculate clonality, Shannon entropy was normalized by log2 of the number of productive unique sequences and then subtracted from one. For each patient and control, public and private clones were evaluated among the 100 most prevalent clones. A clone was defined as Susac-specific if it was absent from the healthy and MS cohorts, from more than 850 published viral clones and from other ImmuneACCESS disease sequences. TCRdb applied fastp at Q25 and MiXCR to the public reads, then kept only in-frame beta chains. For every CDR3 protein sequence, its rows merge into one entry that carries the most common genes and DNA. For this entry, the V and J calls and clone size follow TCRdb and not the study's own pipeline. The sample includes about 180,000 distinct CDR3 sequences, with 94% observed a single time. The ten largest account for around 0.11% of the sample.

Notes on this clonotype: The antigen this receptor binds is unknown. Nothing much larger sits one base from this clone, and base qualities are not available.

Peripheral blood CD8+ and CD4+ T cells from healthy donors, Susac syndrome patients and multiple sclerosis patients were profiled by high-throughput TCR beta sequencing. Susac syndrome patients met recently defined diagnostic criteria for definite or probable disease. Bulk CD8+ and CD4+ T cells were purified by magnetic negative isolation, whereas CD8+ TEMRA cells were enriched by FACS. Blood was collected in EDTA tubes and processed within 24 hours, with PBMCs isolated through density gradient centrifugation. PBMCs destined for TCR sequencing were cryopreserved in liquid nitrogen and later thawed in a 37 °C water bath. The sorted or isolated CD4+, CD8+ and CD8+ TEMRA cells had a purity of 90% or higher. At the junction V is shortened by 5 bases and J by 3 bases; bases outside the gene matches: 10. The CDR3 contains 15 residues, cysteine and phenylalanine counted. The kept DNA is CDR3 alone, 45 bases in frame from the first base. Taken from the germline V gene, the CDR1 and CDR2 loops are SGHTA and FQGNSA.

The sequencing input was CD4+ T cells from PBMCs. This receptor was obtained from a human donor with Susac syndrome. The chain links TRBV7-2 with TRBJ2-7; the central 7 bases match TRBD1. The sequence in DNA is TGTGCCAGCAGCCGAGATCCGGGACAGCTCTACGAGCAGTACTTC. Translated, it gives CASSRDPGQLYEQYF.